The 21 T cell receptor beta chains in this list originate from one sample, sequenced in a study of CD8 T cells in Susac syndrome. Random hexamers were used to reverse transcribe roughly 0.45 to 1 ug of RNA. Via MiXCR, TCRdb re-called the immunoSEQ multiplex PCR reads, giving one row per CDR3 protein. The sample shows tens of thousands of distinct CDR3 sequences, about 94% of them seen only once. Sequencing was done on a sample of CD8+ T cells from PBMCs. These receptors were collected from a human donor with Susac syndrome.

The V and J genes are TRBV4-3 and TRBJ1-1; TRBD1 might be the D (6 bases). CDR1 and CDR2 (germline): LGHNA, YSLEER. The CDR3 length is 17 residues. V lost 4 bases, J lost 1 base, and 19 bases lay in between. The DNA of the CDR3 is TGCGCCAGCAGCCTCGGCCGAGGGGGATTCAAGAACACTGAAGCTTTCTTT. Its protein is CASSLGRGGFKNTEAFF.

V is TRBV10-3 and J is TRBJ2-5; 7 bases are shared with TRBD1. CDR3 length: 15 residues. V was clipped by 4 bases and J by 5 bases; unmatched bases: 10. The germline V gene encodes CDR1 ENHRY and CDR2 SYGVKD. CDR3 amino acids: CAISGSPDRVETQYF. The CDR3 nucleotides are TGTGCCATCAGTGGCTCCCCCGACAGGGTGGAGACCCAGTACTTC.

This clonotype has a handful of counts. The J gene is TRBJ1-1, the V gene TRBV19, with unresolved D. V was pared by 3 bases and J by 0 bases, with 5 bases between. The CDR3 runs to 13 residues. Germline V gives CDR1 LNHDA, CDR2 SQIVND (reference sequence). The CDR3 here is CASSISLNTEAFF. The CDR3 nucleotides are TGTGCCAGTAGTATTTCTTTGAACACTGAAGCTTTCTTT.

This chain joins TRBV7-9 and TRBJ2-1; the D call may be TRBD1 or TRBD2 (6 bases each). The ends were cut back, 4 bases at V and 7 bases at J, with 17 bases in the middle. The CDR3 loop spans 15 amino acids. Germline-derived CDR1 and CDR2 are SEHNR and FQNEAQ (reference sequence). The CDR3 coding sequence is TGTGCCAGCAGCTCCCTGACAGGAGGGTGGAATGAGCAGTTCTTC. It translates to CASSSLTGGWNEQFF.

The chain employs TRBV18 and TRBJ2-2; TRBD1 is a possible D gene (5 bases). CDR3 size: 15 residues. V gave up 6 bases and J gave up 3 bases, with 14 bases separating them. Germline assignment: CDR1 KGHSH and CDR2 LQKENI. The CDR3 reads CASSSQGWDTGELFF. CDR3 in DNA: TGTGCCAGCTCTTCGCAGGGTTGGGACACCGGGGAGCTGTTTTTT.

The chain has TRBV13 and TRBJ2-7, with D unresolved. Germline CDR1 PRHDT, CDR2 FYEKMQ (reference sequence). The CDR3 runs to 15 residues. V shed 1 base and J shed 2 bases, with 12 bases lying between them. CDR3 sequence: CASSLERKPTYEQYF. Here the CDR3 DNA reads TGTGCCAGCAGCTTAGAGAGAAAACCCACCTACGAGCAGTACTTC.

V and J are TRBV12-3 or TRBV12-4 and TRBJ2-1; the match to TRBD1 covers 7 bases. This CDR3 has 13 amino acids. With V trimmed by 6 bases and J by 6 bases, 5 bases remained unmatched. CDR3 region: CASRPQGFNEQFF. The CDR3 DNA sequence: TGTGCCAGCAGACCACAGGGGTTCAATGAGCAGTTCTTC.

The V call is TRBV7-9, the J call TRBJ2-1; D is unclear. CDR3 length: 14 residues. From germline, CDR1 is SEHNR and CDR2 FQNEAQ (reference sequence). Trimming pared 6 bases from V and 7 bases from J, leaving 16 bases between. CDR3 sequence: CASRPWKVDNEQFF. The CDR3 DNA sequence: TGTGCCAGCAGGCCGTGGAAAGTAGATAATGAGCAGTTCTTC.

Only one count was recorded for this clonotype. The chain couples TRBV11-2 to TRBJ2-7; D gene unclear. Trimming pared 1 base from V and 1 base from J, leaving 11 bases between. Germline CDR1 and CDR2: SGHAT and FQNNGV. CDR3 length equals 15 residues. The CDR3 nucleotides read TGTGCCAGCAGCTTAGCGCCAGCTTCTTCCTACGAGCAGTACTTC. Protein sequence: CASSLAPASSYEQYF.

The CDR3 here is CASSPGQGVYTDTQYF. DNA for the CDR3: TGTGCCAGCAGCCCGGGACAGGGGGTCTACACAGATACGCAGTATTTT. This chain connects TRBV12-3 or TRBV12-4 to TRBJ2-3; TRBD1 matches at 11 bases. The V gene end was trimmed by 6 bases and the J gene end by 2 bases; junction bases not matched to a gene: 7. The CDR3 is 16 residues long.

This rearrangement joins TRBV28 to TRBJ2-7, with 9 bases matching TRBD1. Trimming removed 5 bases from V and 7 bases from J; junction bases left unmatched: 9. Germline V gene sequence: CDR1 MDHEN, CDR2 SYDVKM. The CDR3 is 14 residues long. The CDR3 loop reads CASSELGQGEEQYF. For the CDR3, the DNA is TGTGCCAGCAGTGAACTGGGACAGGGTGAGGAGCAGTACTTC.

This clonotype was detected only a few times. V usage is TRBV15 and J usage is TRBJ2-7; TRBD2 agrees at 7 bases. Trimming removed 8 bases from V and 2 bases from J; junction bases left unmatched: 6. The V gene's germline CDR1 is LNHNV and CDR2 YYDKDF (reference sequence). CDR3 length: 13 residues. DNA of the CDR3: TGTGCCACCGGGGGGGGATCCCCCTACGAGCAGTACTTC. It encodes CATGGGSPYEQYF.

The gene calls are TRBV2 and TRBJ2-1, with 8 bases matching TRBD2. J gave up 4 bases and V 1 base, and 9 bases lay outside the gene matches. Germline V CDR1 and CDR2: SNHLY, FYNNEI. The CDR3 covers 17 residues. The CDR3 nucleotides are TGTGCCAGCAGTGAAGGCGCGGGAGGCGCCCTTTACAATGAGCAGTTCTTC. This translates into CASSEGAGGALYNEQFF.

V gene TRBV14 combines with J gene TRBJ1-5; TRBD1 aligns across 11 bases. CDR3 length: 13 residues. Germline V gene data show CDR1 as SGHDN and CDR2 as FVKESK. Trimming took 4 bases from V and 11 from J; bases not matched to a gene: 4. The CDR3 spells CASSRTGGTSQHF. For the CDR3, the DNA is TGTGCCAGCAGCCGGACAGGGGGCACGTCCCAGCATTTT.

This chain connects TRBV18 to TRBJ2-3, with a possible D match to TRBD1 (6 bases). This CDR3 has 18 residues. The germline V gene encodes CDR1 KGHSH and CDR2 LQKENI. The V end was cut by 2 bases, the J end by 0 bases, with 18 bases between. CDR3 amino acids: CASSPMSGEIPSTDTQYF. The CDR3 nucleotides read TGTGCCAGCTCACCAATGTCAGGGGAGATCCCTAGCACAGATACGCAGTATTTT.

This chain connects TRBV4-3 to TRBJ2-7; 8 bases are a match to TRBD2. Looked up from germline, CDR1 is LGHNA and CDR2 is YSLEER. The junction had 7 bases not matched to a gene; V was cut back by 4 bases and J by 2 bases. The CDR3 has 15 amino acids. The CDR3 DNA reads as TGCGCCAGCAGCCCGCTAGCGGGCGCAACCTACGAGCAGTACTTC. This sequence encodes CASSPLAGATYEQYF.

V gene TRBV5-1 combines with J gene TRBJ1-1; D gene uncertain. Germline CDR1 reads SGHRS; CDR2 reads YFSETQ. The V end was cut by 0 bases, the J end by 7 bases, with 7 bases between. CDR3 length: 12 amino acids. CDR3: CASSLDALEAFF. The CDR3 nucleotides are TGCGCCAGCAGCTTGGACGCCCTTGAAGCTTTCTTT.

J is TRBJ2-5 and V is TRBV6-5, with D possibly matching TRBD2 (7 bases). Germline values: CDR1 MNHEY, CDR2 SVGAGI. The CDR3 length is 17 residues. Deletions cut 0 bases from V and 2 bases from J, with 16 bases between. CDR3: CASSYSMGRGGQETQYF. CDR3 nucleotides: TGTGCCAGCAGTTACTCGATGGGCAGGGGAGGGCAAGAGACCCAGTACTTC.

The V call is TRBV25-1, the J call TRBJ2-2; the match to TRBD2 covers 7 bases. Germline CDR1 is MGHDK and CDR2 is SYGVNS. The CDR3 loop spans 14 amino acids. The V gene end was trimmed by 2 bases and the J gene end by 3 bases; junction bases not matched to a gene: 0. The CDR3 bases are TGTGCCAGCAGTGAAGCGGGGGACACCGGGGAGCTGTTTTTT. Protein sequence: CASSEAGDTGELFF.

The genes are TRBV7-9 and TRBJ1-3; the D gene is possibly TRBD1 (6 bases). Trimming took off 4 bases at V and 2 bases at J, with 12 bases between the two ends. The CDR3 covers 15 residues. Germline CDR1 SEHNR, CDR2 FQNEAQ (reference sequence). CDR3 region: CASSSPPGAGNTIYF. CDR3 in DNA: TGTGCCAGCAGCTCCCCCCCAGGGGCTGGAAACACCATATATTTT.

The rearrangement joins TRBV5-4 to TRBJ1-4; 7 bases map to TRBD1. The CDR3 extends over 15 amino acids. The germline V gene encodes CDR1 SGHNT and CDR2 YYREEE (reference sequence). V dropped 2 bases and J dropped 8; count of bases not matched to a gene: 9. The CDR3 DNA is TGTGCCAGCAGCTTAAGGCTGCAGGGGGGAGAAAAACTGTTTTTT. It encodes CASSLRLQGGEKLFF. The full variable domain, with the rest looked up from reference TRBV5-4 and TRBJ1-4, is ETGVTQSPTHLIKTRGQQVTLRCSSQSGHNTVSWYQQALGQGPQFIFQYYREEENGRGNFPPRFSGLQFPNYSSELNVNALELDDSALYLCASSLRLQGGEKLFFGSGTQLSVL.